The rows below give T cell receptor beta chains drawn from one sample of a study of T-cell memory formation after mild COVID-19. TCRdb reanalysed the 5' RACE reads using MiXCR and keeps one entry per CDR3 protein. The table records about 140,000 distinct CDR3 sequences, around 15% of them present only once. Material: PBMCs or a T cell subset sorted from them (not recorded which). These receptors originate from an adult woman who had mild COVID-19 (a few samples of this study predate the infection). Cell type and time point are not known. Both conserved end residues are part of each CDR3. D genes are given only for firm matches. Clone sizes are given selectively: once, few, many, or a class where the clone is expanded.

d_call: TRBD2
clone_size: few
j_call: TRBJ2-7
v_call: TRBV9
cdr3_aa: CASSVTAGLSYEQYF
cdr3_nt: TGTGCCAGCAGCGTGACAGCGGGACTTTCCTACGAGCAGTACTTC

d_call: -
clone_size: few
j_call: TRBJ1-2
v_call: TRBV7-9
cdr3_aa: CASSSLPLGEANYGYTF
cdr3_nt: TGTGCCAGCAGCTCCCTCCCCTTGGGGGAAGCTAACTATGGCTACACCTTC

d_call: -
clone_size: few
j_call: TRBJ2-7
v_call: TRBV9
cdr3_aa: CASSVASRIWVNKGYEQYF
cdr3_nt: TGTGCCAGCAGCGTAGCTAGCAGGATTTGGGTCAATAAGGGCTACGAGCAGTACTTC

d_call: -
clone_size: few
j_call: TRBJ2-7
v_call: TRBV5-1
cdr3_aa: CASSLGGYSSYEQYF
cdr3_nt: TGCGCCAGCAGCTTGGGCGGCTATAGTTCCTACGAGCAGTACTTC

d_call: -
clone_size: -
j_call: TRBJ1-1
v_call: TRBV20-1
cdr3_aa: CSARDESPTRGQTTTEAFF
cdr3_nt: TGCAGTGCTAGAGATGAATCCCCGACCAGGGGCCAGACCACCACTGAAGCTTTCTTT

d_call: -
clone_size: many
j_call: TRBJ2-7
v_call: TRBV9
cdr3_aa: CASSPRDTYEQYF
cdr3_nt: TGTGCCAGCAGCCCTCGGGATACCTACGAGCAGTACTTC

d_call: -
clone_size: -
j_call: TRBJ1-1
v_call: TRBV27
cdr3_aa: CASSFPRQGNGKNTEAFF
cdr3_nt: TGTGCCAGCAGTTTCCCTCGGCAGGGAAATGGGAAGAACACTGAAGCTTTCTTT

d_call: TRBD2
clone_size: -
j_call: TRBJ2-2
v_call: TRBV4-1
cdr3_aa: CASSRGRAGELFF
cdr3_nt: TGCGCCAGCAGCCGAGGGAGGGCCGGGGAGCTGTTTTTT

d_call: TRBD1
clone_size: -
j_call: TRBJ2-1
v_call: TRBV4-2
cdr3_aa: CASSPGTGENEQFF
cdr3_nt: TGTGCCAGCAGCCCCGGGACAGGGGAGAATGAGCAGTTCTTC

d_call: TRBD1
clone_size: -
j_call: TRBJ2-7
v_call: TRBV7-7
cdr3_aa: CASSLGTGPYEQYF
cdr3_nt: TGTGCCAGCAGCTTAGGGACAGGCCCCTACGAGCAGTACTTC

d_call: -
clone_size: -
j_call: TRBJ2-7
v_call: TRBV6-5
cdr3_aa: CASSYGRRLSSYEQYF
cdr3_nt: TGTGCCAGCAGTTACGGCAGGCGATTAAGCTCCTACGAGCAGTACTTC

d_call: -
clone_size: few
j_call: TRBJ2-5
v_call: TRBV7-9
cdr3_aa: CASSLDSLQETQYF
cdr3_nt: TGTGCCAGCAGCTTAGACAGCCTCCAAGAGACCCAGTACTTC

d_call: -
clone_size: -
j_call: TRBJ1-3
v_call: TRBV15
cdr3_aa: CATSRDLEGLYF
cdr3_nt: TGTGCCACCAGCAGAGATTTGGAGGGACTATATTTT

d_call: -
clone_size: many
j_call: TRBJ2-7
v_call: TRBV5-1
cdr3_aa: CASSLAQHYEQYF
cdr3_nt: TGCGCCAGCAGCTTGGCACAGCACTACGAGCAGTACTTC

d_call: -
clone_size: few
j_call: TRBJ2-2
v_call: TRBV12-3/TRBV12-4
cdr3_aa: CASSQTGELFF
cdr3_nt: TGTGCCAGTAGCCAGACCGGGGAGCTGTTTTTT

d_call: -
clone_size: -
j_call: TRBJ2-3
v_call: TRBV4-1
cdr3_aa: CASSQEKPTDTQYF
cdr3_nt: TGCGCCAGCAGCCAAGAGAAGCCGACAGATACGCAGTATTTT

d_call: -
clone_size: -
j_call: TRBJ2-7
v_call: TRBV15
cdr3_aa: CATSNPMSGVSYEQYF
cdr3_nt: TGTGCCACCAGCAATCCGATGTCGGGTGTCTCCTACGAGCAGTACTTC

d_call: -
clone_size: few
j_call: TRBJ2-2
v_call: TRBV7-6
cdr3_aa: CASRSQGGGELFF
cdr3_nt: TGTGCCAGCAGGTCCCAGGGGGGAGGGGAGCTGTTTTTT

d_call: -
clone_size: -
j_call: TRBJ2-1
v_call: TRBV20-1
cdr3_aa: CSARGSSTYNEQFF
cdr3_nt: TGCAGTGCTAGGGGTTCTAGCACTTACAATGAGCAGTTCTTC

d_call: -
clone_size: few
j_call: TRBJ1-2
v_call: TRBV5-6
cdr3_aa: CASSPGTGNYGYTF
cdr3_nt: TGTGCCAGCAGCCCAGGTACCGGGAACTATGGCTACACCTTC

d_call: -
clone_size: -
j_call: TRBJ2-1
v_call: TRBV7-3
cdr3_aa: CASSLESHNEQFF
cdr3_nt: TGTGCCAGCAGCTTAGAGTCCCACAATGAGCAGTTCTTC

d_call: TRBD1
clone_size: few
j_call: TRBJ2-5
v_call: TRBV5-1
cdr3_aa: CASSSRDRFFQKQETQYF
cdr3_nt: TGCGCCAGCAGCTCCCGGGACAGGTTTTTCCAAAAACAAGAGACCCAGTACTTC

d_call: TRBD2
clone_size: -
j_call: TRBJ2-1
v_call: TRBV11-2
cdr3_aa: CASSSLTSGSLYEQFF
cdr3_nt: TGTGCCAGCAGCTCATTGACTAGCGGGAGTTTGTATGAGCAGTTCTTC

d_call: -
clone_size: -
j_call: TRBJ1-1
v_call: TRBV5-4
cdr3_aa: CASSTRPSGTEAFF
cdr3_nt: TGTGCCAGCAGCACCAGGCCCTCAGGCACTGAAGCTTTCTTT

d_call: -
clone_size: many
j_call: TRBJ2-7
v_call: TRBV5-6
cdr3_aa: CASSLQGSYEQYF
cdr3_nt: TGTGCCAGCAGTCTCCAGGGGTCCTACGAGCAGTACTTC

d_call: -
clone_size: -
j_call: TRBJ2-2
v_call: TRBV29-1
cdr3_aa: CSVGDLAGELFF
cdr3_nt: TGCAGCGTGGGGGATTTGGCCGGGGAGCTGTTTTTT

d_call: -
clone_size: -
j_call: TRBJ1-6
v_call: TRBV4-1
cdr3_aa: CASSQGPGLYNSPLHF
cdr3_nt: TGCGCCAGCAGCCAAGGACCGGGACTTTATAATTCACCCCTCCACTTT

d_call: TRBD1
clone_size: -
j_call: TRBJ2-1
v_call: TRBV9
cdr3_aa: CASSVDDRGNEQFF
cdr3_nt: TGTGCCAGCAGCGTTGATGACAGGGGTAATGAGCAGTTCTTC

d_call: -
clone_size: -
j_call: TRBJ1-1
v_call: TRBV12-3/TRBV12-4
cdr3_aa: CASRRGGSNTEAFF
cdr3_nt: TGTGCCAGCAGACGCGGGGGGTCGAACACTGAAGCTTTCTTT